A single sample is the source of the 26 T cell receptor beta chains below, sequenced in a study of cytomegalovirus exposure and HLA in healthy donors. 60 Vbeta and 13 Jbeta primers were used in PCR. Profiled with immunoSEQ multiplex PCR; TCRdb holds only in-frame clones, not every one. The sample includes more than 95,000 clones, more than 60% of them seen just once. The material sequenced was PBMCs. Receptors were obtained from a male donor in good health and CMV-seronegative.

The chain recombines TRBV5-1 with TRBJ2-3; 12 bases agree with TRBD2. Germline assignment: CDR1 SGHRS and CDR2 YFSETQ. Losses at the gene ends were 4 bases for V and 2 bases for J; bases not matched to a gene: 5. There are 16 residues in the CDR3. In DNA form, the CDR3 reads TGCGCCAGCAGCCCCGGACTAGCGGGGATCACAGATACGCAGTATTTT. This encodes CASSPGLAGITDTQYF. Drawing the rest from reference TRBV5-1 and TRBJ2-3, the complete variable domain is KAGVTQTPRYLIKTRGQQVTLSCSPISGHRSVSWYQQTPGQGLQFLFEYFSETQRNKGNFPGRFSGRQFSNSRSEMNVSTLELGDSALYLCASSPGLAGITDTQYFGPGTRLTVL.

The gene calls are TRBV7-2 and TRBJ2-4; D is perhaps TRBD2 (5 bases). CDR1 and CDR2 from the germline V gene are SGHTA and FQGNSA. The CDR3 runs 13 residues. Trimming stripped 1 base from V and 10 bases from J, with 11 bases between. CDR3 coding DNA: TGTGCCAGCAGCTTAGGACCGGGGAGTATTCAGTACTTC. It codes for CASSLGPGSIQYF.

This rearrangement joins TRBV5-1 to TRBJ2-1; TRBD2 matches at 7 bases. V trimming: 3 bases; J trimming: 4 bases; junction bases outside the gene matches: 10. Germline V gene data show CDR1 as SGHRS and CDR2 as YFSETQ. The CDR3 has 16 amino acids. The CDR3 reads CASSSGLEVRYNEQFF. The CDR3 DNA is TGCGCCAGCAGCTCTGGACTAGAAGTGAGGTACAATGAGCAGTTCTTC.

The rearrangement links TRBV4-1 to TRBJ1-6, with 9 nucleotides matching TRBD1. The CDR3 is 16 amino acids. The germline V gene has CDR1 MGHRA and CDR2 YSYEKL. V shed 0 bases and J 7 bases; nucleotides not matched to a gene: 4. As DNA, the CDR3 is TGCGCCAGCAGCCAAGACGGGACAGGGCTGAATTCACCCCTCCACTTT. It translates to CASSQDGTGLNSPLHF.

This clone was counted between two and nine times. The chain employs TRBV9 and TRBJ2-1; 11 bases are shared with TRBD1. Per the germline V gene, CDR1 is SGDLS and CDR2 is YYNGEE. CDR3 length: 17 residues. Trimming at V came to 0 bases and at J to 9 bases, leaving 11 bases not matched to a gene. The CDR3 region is CASSVAAGQGASIEQFF. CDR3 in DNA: TGTGCCAGCAGCGTAGCCGCAGGACAGGGGGCAAGCATTGAGCAGTTCTTC. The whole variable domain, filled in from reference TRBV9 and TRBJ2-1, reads DSGVTQTPKHLITATGQRVTLRCSPRSGDLSVYWYQQSLDQGLQFLIQYYNGEERAKGNILERFSAQQFPDLHSELNLSSLELGDSALYFCASSVAAGQGASIEQFFGPGTRLTVL.

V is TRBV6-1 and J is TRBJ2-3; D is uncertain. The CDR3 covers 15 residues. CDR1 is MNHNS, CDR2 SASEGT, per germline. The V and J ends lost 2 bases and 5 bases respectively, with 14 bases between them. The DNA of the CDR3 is TGTGCCAGCAGTGAACTGGTCCTCTACGGAGATACGCAGTATTTT. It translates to CASSELVLYGDTQYF.

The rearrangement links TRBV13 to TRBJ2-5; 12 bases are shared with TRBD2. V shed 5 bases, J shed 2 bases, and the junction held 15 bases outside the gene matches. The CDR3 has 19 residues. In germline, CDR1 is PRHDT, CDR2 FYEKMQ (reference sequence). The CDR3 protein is CASSPPGLAGFHTQETQYF. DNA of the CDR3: TGTGCCAGCAGCCCCCCAGGACTAGCGGGATTTCACACACAAGAGACCCAGTACTTC.

The CDR3 loop is CAGGAGGSHEQFF. DNA for the CDR3: TGTGCCGGGGGTGCAGGGGGCAGCCATGAGCAGTTCTTC. The V call is TRBV30, the J call TRBJ2-1, with 8 bases identical to TRBD1. Germline V lookup: CDR1 GTSNPN, CDR2 SVGIG (reference sequence). The CDR3 length is 13 residues. After removal of 8 bases from V and 8 bases from J, the junction contained 11 bases not matched to a gene.

CDR3 in DNA: TGTGCCAGCAGCACCCGAGGTGACGCCGGGATTAGCACAGATACGCAGTATTTT. This gives the protein CASSTRGDAGISTDTQYF. The chain is built from TRBV9 and TRBJ2-3; tentatively, D is TRBD2 (5 bases). The CDR3 is 18 amino acids. Germline loops: CDR1 SGDLS, CDR2 YYNGEE. V dropped 4 bases and J dropped 0 bases, with 21 bases sitting between them.

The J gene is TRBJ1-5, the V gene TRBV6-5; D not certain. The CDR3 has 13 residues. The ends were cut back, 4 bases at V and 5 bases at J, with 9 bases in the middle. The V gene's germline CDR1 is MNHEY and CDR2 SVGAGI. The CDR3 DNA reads TGTGCCAGCAGTTTCTCCCTAGATCAGCCCCAGCATTTT. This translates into CASSFSLDQPQHF.

CDR3 region: CARTPKSYNEQFF. In nucleotides, the CDR3 is TGTGCCCGGACTCCAAAATCTTACAATGAGCAGTTCTTC. J is TRBJ2-1 and V is TRBV7-6; tentative D call: TRBD2 (5 bases). Germline CDR1 is SGHVS and CDR2 is FNYEAQ. The CDR3 loop spans 13 amino acids. The V gene lost 11 bases and the J gene lost 4 bases, with 15 bases spanning the gap.

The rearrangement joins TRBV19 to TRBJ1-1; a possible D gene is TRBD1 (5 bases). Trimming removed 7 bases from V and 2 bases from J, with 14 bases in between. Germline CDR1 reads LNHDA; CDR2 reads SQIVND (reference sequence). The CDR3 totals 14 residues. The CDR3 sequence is CASMATATNTEAFF. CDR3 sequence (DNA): TGTGCCAGTATGGCGACAGCGACCAACACTGAAGCTTTCTTT.

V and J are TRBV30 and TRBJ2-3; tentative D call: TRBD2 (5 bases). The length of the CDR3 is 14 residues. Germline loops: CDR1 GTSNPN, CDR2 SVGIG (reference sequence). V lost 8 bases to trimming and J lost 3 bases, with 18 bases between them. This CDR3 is CAGYRDDGTDTQYF. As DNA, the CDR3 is TGTGCCGGGTACCGGGATGATGGGACAGATACGCAGTATTTT.

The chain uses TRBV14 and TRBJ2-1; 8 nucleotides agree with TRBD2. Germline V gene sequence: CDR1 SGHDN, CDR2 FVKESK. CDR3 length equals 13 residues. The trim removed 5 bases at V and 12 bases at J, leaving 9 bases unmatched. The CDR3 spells CASSLKERGPQFF. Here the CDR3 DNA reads TGTGCCAGCAGCTTAAAGGAGCGGGGGCCGCAGTTCTTC.

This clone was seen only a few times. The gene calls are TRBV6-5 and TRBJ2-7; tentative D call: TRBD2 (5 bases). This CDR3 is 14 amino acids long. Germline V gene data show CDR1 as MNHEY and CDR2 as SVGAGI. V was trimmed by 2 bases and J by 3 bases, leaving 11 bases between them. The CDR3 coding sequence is TGTGCCAGCAGTTACGTGGGAGCGGTCTACGAGCAGTACTTC. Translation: CASSYVGAVYEQYF.

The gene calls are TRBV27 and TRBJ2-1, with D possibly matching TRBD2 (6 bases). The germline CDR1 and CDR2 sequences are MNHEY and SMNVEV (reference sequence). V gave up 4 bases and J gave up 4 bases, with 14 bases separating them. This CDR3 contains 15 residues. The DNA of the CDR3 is TGTGCCAGCAGTTCACGACTAGTACGGTACAATGAGCAGTTCTTC. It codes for CASSSRLVRYNEQFF.

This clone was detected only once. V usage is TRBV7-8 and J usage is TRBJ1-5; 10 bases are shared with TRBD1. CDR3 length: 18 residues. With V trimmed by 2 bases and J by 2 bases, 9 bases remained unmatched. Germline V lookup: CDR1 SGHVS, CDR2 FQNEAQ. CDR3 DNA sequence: TGTGCCAGCAGCTTAAGGGACAGGGGAGTGGTGGGCAATCAGCCCCAGCATTTT. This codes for CASSLRDRGVVGNQPQHF.

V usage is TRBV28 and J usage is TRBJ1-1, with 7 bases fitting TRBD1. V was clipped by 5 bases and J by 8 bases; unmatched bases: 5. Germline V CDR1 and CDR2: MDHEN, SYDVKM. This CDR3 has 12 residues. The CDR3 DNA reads TGTGCCAGCAGTCTCCAGGGGGTGGAAGCTTTCTTT. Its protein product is CASSLQGVEAFF.

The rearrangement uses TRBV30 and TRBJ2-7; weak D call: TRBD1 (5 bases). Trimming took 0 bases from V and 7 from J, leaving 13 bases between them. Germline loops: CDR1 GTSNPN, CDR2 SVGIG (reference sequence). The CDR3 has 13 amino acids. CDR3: CAWSVGDTGEQYF. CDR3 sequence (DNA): TGTGCCTGGAGTGTAGGGGATACTGGGGAGCAGTACTTC.

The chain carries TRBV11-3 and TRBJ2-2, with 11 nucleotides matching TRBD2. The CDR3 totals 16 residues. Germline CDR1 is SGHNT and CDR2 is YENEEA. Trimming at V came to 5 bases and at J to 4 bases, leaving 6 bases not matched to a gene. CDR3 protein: CASSGGTSGPTGELFF. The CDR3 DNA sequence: TGTGCCAGCAGCGGAGGGACTAGCGGTCCCACCGGGGAGCTGTTTTTT.

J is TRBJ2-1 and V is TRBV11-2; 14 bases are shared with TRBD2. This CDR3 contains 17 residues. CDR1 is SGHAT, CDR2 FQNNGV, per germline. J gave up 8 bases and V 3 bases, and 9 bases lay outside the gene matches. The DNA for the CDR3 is TGTGCCAGCAGCTTCCCCGGGACTAGCGGGAGTAAGGATGAGCAGTTCTTC. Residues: CASSFPGTSGSKDEQFF.

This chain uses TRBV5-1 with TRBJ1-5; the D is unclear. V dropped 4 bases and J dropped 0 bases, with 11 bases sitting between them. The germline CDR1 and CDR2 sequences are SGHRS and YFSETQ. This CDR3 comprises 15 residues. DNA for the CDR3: TGCGCCAGCAGCCTGGGAGACTATAGCAATCAGCCCCAGCATTTT. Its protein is CASSLGDYSNQPQHF.

The DNA of the CDR3 is TGTGCCATCAGTGCGAACAGGGTCGTGCAGTACTTC. It specifies CAISANRVVQYF. This rearrangement joins TRBV10-3 to TRBJ2-7; the D gene is possibly TRBD1 (6 bases). Germline values: CDR1 ENHRY, CDR2 SYGVKD. V lost 4 bases, J lost 9 bases, and 13 bases lay in between. The length of the CDR3 is 12 residues.

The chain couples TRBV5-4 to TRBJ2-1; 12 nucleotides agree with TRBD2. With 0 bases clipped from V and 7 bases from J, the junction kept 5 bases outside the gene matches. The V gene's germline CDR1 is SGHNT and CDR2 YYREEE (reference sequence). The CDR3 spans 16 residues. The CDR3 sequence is CASSLAFTSGRNEQFF. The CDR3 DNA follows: TGTGCCAGCAGCTTGGCTTTTACTAGCGGGAGGAATGAGCAGTTCTTC. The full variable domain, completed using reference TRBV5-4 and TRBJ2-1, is ETGVTQSPTHLIKTRGQQVTLRCSSQSGHNTVSWYQQALGQGPQFIFQYYREEENGRGNFPPRFSGLQFPNYSSELNVNALELDDSALYLCASSLAFTSGRNEQFFGPGTRLTVL.

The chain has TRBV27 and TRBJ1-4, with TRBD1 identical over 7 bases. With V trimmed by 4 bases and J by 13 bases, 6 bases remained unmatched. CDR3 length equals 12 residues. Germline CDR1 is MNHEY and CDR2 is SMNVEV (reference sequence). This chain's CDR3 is CASSSTGSGLFF. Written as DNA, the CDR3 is TGTGCCAGCAGTTCGACAGGGTCGGGACTGTTTTTT.

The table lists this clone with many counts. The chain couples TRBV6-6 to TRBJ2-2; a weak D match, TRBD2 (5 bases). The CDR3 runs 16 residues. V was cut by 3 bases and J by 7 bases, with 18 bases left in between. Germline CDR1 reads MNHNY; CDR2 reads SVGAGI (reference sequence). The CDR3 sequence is CASSYGSGSWGGELFF. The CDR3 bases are TGTGCCAGCAGTTATGGGTCTGGGAGTTGGGGCGGGGAGCTGTTTTTT.